One sample yielded the 19 T cell receptor beta chains listed below, sequenced in a study of cytomegalovirus exposure and HLA in healthy donors. PCR involved 60 Vbeta and 13 Jbeta primers. The data were produced by immunoSEQ multiplex PCR, yet TCRdb's version contains in-frame clones alone and is incomplete. The sample carries 55,000 to 70,000 clones, about 83% recorded once. Sequencing was carried out using PBMCs. These receptors all come from a human donor in good health.

The count of this clone is one. This chain links TRBV28 with TRBJ2-7, with 8 bases aligning to TRBD1. The CDR3 covers 15 residues. The J segment lost 1 base and the V segment lost 4 bases, leaving 6 bases of the junction unmatched. From germline, CDR1 is MDHEN and CDR2 SYDVKM. The CDR3 sequence: CASSSWTGLSYEQYF. The CDR3 DNA follows: TGTGCCAGCAGTTCCTGGACAGGGTTATCCTACGAGCAGTACTTC.

DNA of the CDR3: TGTGCCAGCAGCTTAGGATTTTCTAGCGGAGGTGAGCAGTACTTC. Its translation: CASSLGFSSGGEQYF. The chain carries TRBV7-9 and TRBJ2-7; TRBD2 matches at 7 bases. CDR1 is SEHNR and CDR2 is FQNEAQ in the germline V gene (reference sequence). V trimming: 1 base; J trimming: 7 bases; junction bases outside the gene matches: 10. The CDR3 is made up of 15 amino acids.

This CDR3 reads CASSLVELPVTEAFF. CDR3 bases: TGTGCCAGCAGCTTAGTGGAGTTGCCAGTCACTGAAGCTTTCTTT. The chain couples TRBV7-2 to TRBJ1-1, with D unresolved. In germline, CDR1 is SGHTA, CDR2 FQGNSA. This CDR3 spans 15 amino acids. V lost 1 base and J lost 4, with 13 bases in between.

DNA of the CDR3: TGTGCCAGCAGCCTCACCCCGAACAGAGATACGCAGTATTTT. Its translation: CASSLTPNRDTQYF. The V and J genes are TRBV13 and TRBJ2-3, with D uncertain. The CDR3 has 14 amino acids. V was shortened by 5 bases and J by 5 bases, with 14 bases between the two germline ends. Germline V lookup: CDR1 PRHDT, CDR2 FYEKMQ (reference sequence).

V and J are TRBV7-9 and TRBJ2-5; D is undetermined. The V and J ends lost 2 bases and 1 base respectively, with 11 bases between them. The CDR3 has 15 residues. CDR1 and CDR2 from the germline V gene are SEHNR and FQNEAQ (reference sequence). The CDR3 reads CASSLTPNIQETQYF. The CDR3, as DNA: TGTGCCAGCAGCTTAACCCCAAACATCCAAGAGACCCAGTACTTC.

CDR3 in amino acids: CASSPRTSGGFNEQFF. CDR3 nucleotides: TGTGCCAGCAGCCCCCGGACTAGCGGGGGGTTTAATGAGCAGTTCTTC. The V call is TRBV7-3, the J call TRBJ2-1, with TRBD2 identical over 14 bases. The germline CDR1 and CDR2 sequences are SGHTA and FQGTGA. With 5 bases clipped from V and 7 bases from J, the junction kept 7 bases outside the gene matches. The length of the CDR3 is 16 residues.

V usage is TRBV11-2 and J usage is TRBJ2-1; no firm D call. Deletions cut 1 base from V and 11 bases from J, with 15 bases between. Germline V gene sequence: CDR1 SGHAT, CDR2 FQNNGV. The CDR3 runs 14 residues. CDR3 nucleotide sequence: TGTGCCAGCAGCTTAGCTACACCGGAGTGGAAGCAGTTCTTC. Encoded protein: CASSLATPEWKQFF.

The CDR3 DNA is TGTGCCAGCGGACAGGGGGCGAACGAGCAGTACTTC. Protein: CASGQGANEQYF. This rearrangement joins TRBV28 to TRBJ2-7; 11 bases align to TRBD1. Per the germline V gene, CDR1 is MDHEN and CDR2 is SYDVKM. Trimming cost V 8 bases and J 5 bases; bases outside gene matches: 2. The CDR3 extends over 12 amino acids.

This clone was found once. The V gene is TRBV6-4, the J gene TRBJ2-3; 10 bases are shared with TRBD2. The CDR3 covers 16 residues. Germline CDR1 and CDR2: MRHNA and SNTAGT. The ends lost 0 bases at V and 1 base at J; junction bases unmatched: 1. The CDR3 DNA is TGTGCCAGCAGTGACTCCGGGACTAGCGGCACAGATACGCAGTATTTT. The encoded protein is CASSDSGTSGTDTQYF.

This sequence joins TRBV7-2 and TRBJ2-7; D might be TRBD2 (7 bases). CDR1 and CDR2 (germline): SGHTA, FQGNSA. The V end was cut by 1 base, the J end by 4 bases, with 11 bases between. CDR3 length: 14 residues. CDR3: CASSLGGGGYEQYF. CDR3 sequence (DNA): TGTGCCAGCAGCTTAGGGGGGGGCGGGTACGAGCAGTACTTC.

This clone was detected a few times. The J gene is TRBJ2-7, the V gene TRBV6-5; 7 bases are shared with TRBD2. From germline, CDR1 is MNHEY and CDR2 SVGAGI. J lost 2 bases, V lost 6 bases, and 7 bases had no gene match. The CDR3 runs to 14 residues. The CDR3 DNA sequence: TGTGCCAGCAGGATTGAGGGAGGGCCCTACGAGCAGTACTTC. It specifies CASRIEGGPYEQYF.

The chain couples TRBV5-1 to TRBJ2-5; 9 nucleotides align to TRBD2. Germline assignment: CDR1 SGHRS and CDR2 YFSETQ. The CDR3 consists of 15 residues. The trim removed 4 bases at V and 7 bases at J, leaving 11 bases unmatched. The CDR3 region has the DNA TGCGCCAGCAGCCTCCCGGGCGGGGGGGCTTGGACCCAGTACTTC. It yields the protein CASSLPGGGAWTQYF.

Here the CDR3 DNA reads TGCGCCAGCAGCCAACCCGAGACAGGGAACACCGGGGAGCTGTTTTTT. This gives the protein CASSQPETGNTGELFF. V is TRBV5-1 and J is TRBJ2-2; D possibly corresponds to TRBD1 (6 bases). The CDR3 runs to 16 residues. V was trimmed by 4 bases and J by 1 base, leaving 14 bases between them. Germline CDR1 SGHRS, CDR2 YFSETQ.

This chain uses TRBV18 with TRBJ2-1; 9 bases map to TRBD2. Germline CDR1 is KGHSH and CDR2 is LQKENI. V was clipped by 7 bases and J by 2 bases; unmatched bases: 27. This CDR3 region has 22 residues. CDR3 DNA: TGTGCCAGCTACCCAACGCCGGGAGCGGGACAAAAAGCGGGGGGTACCTACAATGAGCAGTTCTTC. This codes for CASYPTPGAGQKAGGTYNEQFF.

This sequence joins TRBV25-1 and TRBJ2-1; 8 bases fit TRBD2. Per the germline V gene, CDR1 is MGHDK and CDR2 is SYGVNS. This CDR3 contains 15 residues. J lost 7 bases, V lost 2 bases, and 7 bases had no gene match. CDR3 coding DNA: TGTGCCAGCAGTGAAGACTTGATAGCGGGAAATGAGCAGTTCTTC. It specifies CASSEDLIAGNEQFF.

The rearrangement links TRBV5-1 to TRBJ1-6; D gene uncertain. The germline gives CDR1 SGHRS, CDR2 YFSETQ. V was cut by 3 bases and J by 6 bases, with 10 bases left in between. This CDR3 contains 14 residues. The CDR3 DNA sequence: TGCGCCAGCAGCTCCTATTCCACTAATTCACCCCTCCACTTT. Protein: CASSSYSTNSPLHF.

The chain is built from TRBV30 and TRBJ1-6, with D possibly matching TRBD1 (6 bases). From germline, CDR1 is GTSNPN and CDR2 SVGIG (reference sequence). The CDR3 extends over 15 amino acids. V was cut by 0 bases and J by 4 bases, with 10 bases left in between. The CDR3 coding sequence is TGTGCCTGGAGTGTAGGGGGGGGGTATAATTCACCCCTCCACTTT. Its protein product is CAWSVGGGYNSPLHF.

V is TRBV18 and J is TRBJ1-2; perhaps TRBD1 as D (6 bases). Between the trimmed V and J ends, which lost 1 base and 7 bases, there was a span of 31 bases. This CDR3 contains 20 residues. CDR1 is KGHSH, CDR2 LQKENI, per germline. DNA of the CDR3: TGTGCCAGCTCACCACGACTTGGGACGACGATCACAGGGCGGATGGGTGGCTACACCTTC. Translating gives CASSPRLGTTITGRMGGYTF.

This clone was seen only a few times. The V call is TRBV4-3, the J call TRBJ2-5, with 11 bases identical to TRBD1. The germline gives CDR1 LGHNA, CDR2 YSLEER. The V gene end was trimmed by 3 bases and the J gene end by 4 bases; junction bases not matched to a gene: 10. This CDR3 is built from 17 residues. The CDR3 protein is CASSQTWDRGTGETQYF. The CDR3 nucleotides read TGCGCCAGCAGCCAGACTTGGGACAGGGGGACCGGAGAGACCCAGTACTTC.